Below, one T cell receptor (beta chain) is given with its context. The PCR was carried out with 60 Vbeta primers and 13 Jbeta primers. Sequenced by immunoSEQ multiplex PCR; TCRdb stores in-frame clones only, minus some. The data show about 200,000 clones, roughly 79% seen once. This sample was taken from a study of cytomegalovirus exposure and HLA in healthy donors. Germline V gene data show CDR1 as SGDLS and CDR2 as YYNGEE. The CDR3 spans 14 residues. Trimming pared 0 bases from V and 1 base from J, leaving 7 bases between. The genes are TRBV9 and TRBJ2-5; unclear D gene. Specimen: PBMCs. This clonotype originated in a man aged 25-40 years in good health and CMV-seronegative. The CDR3 reads CASSVDLIQETQYF. The CDR3 nucleotides are TGTGCCAGCAGCGTAGATCTAATCCAAGAGACCCAGTACTTC.